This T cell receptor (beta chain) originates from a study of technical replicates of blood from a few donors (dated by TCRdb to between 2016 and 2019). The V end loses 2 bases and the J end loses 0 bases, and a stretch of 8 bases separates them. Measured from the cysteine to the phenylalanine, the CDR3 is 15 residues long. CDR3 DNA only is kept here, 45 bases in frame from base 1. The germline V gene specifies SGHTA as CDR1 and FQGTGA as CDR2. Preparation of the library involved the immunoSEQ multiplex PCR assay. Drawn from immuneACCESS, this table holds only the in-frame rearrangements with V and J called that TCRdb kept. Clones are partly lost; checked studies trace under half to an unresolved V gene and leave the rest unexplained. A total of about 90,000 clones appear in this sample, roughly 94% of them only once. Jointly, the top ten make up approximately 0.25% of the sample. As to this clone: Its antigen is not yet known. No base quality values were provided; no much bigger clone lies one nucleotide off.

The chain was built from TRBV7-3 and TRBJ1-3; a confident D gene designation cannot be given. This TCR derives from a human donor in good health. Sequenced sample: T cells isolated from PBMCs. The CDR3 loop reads CASSLGAGSGNTIYF. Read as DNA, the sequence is TGTGCCAGCAGCTTAGGAGCGGGCTCTGGAAACACCATATATTTT.